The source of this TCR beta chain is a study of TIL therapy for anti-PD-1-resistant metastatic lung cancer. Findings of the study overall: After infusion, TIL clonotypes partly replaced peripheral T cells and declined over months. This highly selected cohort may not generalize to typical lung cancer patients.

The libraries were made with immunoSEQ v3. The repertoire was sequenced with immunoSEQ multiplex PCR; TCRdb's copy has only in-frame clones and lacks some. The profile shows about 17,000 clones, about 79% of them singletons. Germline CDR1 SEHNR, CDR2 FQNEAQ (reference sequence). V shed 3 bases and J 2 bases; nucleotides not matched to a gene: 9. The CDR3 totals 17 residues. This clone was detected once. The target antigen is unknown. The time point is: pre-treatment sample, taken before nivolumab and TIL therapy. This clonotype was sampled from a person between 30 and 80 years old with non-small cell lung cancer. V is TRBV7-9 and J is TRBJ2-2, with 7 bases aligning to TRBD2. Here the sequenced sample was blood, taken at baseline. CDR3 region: CASSFRGSGANTGELFF. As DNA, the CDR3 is TGTGCCAGCAGCTTCCGCGGGAGTGGGGCTAACACCGGGGAGCTGTTTTTT.